Reported below is one T cell receptor beta chain. Its target is not known. The junction departs from the called germline gene at one end, perhaps through a read error. Primers used in a second PCR of roughly 6 to 12 cycles were a sample-barcoded 5' primer and a J-beta primer mix. Using its own MiXCR run on the 5' RACE reads, TCRdb lists one record per CDR3 protein. The sample carries about 970,000 distinct CDR3 sequences, just over 50% recorded once. This CDR3 is 13 amino acids long. CDR1 and CDR2 (germline): SEHNR, FQNEAQ (reference sequence). The record originates from a study of blood T cells in healthy people across ages. General observations from the study: Estimated diversity across one million T cells was deemed an underestimate. TCR beta diversity per million T cells fell roughly linearly with age.

The sample consisted of blood. The V call is TRBV7-9, the J call TRBJ2-3, with D perhaps matching TRBD2 (6 bases). The source is a woman aged 55-70 years in good health. CDR3 nucleotide sequence: TGTGTCAGCCTAACTAGCCGCACAGATACGCAGTATTTT. This codes for CVSLTSRTDTQYF. Looking up the rest from reference TRBV7-9 and TRBJ2-3 gives the full variable domain: DTGVSQNPRHKITKRGQNVTFRCDPISEHNRLYWYRQTLGQGPEFLTYFQNEAQLEKSRLLSDRFSAERPKGSFSTLEIQRTEQGDSAMYLCVSLTSRTDTQYFGPGTRLTVL.